The 23 T cell receptor beta chains listed next were all sequenced from one sample in a study of STAT3 mutations in large granular lymphocyte leukemia. Notes on the study in general: Every T-cell large granular lymphocyte leukemia patient had at least one immunodominant TCR beta clonotype.

No cognate antigen is known for these TCRs. Sequencing was performed with immunoSEQ multiplex PCR; in TCRdb, only in-frame clones are kept and a portion is missing. The sample yields roughly 1,400 clones, less than 80% seen once. The sequenced sample consisted of peripheral blood mononuclear cells. These receptors came from a man aged 45-65 years with T-cell large granular lymphocyte leukemia. Some clones in this sample may be carry-over from other donors' samples.

V usage is TRBV5-1 and J usage is TRBJ1-1, with 12 bases lining up with TRBD1. Trimming at V came to 4 bases and at J to 6 bases, leaving 10 bases not matched to a gene. The CDR3 is 16 amino acids. In germline, CDR1 is SGHRS, CDR2 YFSETQ. The CDR3 loop reads CASSPTGTGGFPEAFF. Here the CDR3 DNA reads TGCGCCAGCAGCCCCACCGGGACAGGGGGCTTCCCTGAAGCTTTCTTT.

The chain employs TRBV7-9 and TRBJ2-7, with D perhaps matching TRBD1 (5 bases). This CDR3 comprises 11 residues. The germline CDR1 and CDR2 sequences are SEHNR and FQNEAQ (reference sequence). V was clipped by 5 bases and J by 5 bases, with 7 bases between them. The CDR3 protein is CASSPGNEQYF. CDR3 bases: TGTGCCAGCAGCCCAGGGAACGAGCAGTACTTC. Filled out from reference TRBV7-9 and TRBJ2-7, the complete variable domain reads DTGVSQNPRHKITKRGQNVTFRCDPISEHNRLYWYRQTLGQGPEFLTYFQNEAQLEKSRLLSDRFSAERPKGSFSTLEIQRTEQGDSAMYLCASSPGNEQYFGPGTRLTVT.

In the case of this clone: One junction end does not reproduce the germline sequence, and a read error may be involved. The chain joins TRBV11-1 to TRBJ2-7; D unresolved. The germline V gene has CDR1 SGHAT and CDR2 FQDESV (reference sequence). The CDR3 spans 11 residues. DNA for the CDR3: TGTGCCAGCAGCCTAGCCTACGAGCAGTACTTC. Protein sequence: CASSLAYEQYF.

J is TRBJ1-2 and V is TRBV5-1; D not certain. V lost 1 base, J lost 4 bases, and 17 bases lay in between. Looked up from germline, CDR1 is SGHRS and CDR2 is YFSETQ. This CDR3 is 16 amino acids long. The CDR3 region is CASSLSPLTGSYGYTF. CDR3 nucleotide sequence: TGCGCCAGCAGCTTGAGCCCCCTGACGGGGAGCTATGGCTACACCTTC.

The V call is TRBV4-3, the J call TRBJ2-1; a weak D match, TRBD1 (5 bases). The CDR3 extends over 14 amino acids. Trimming removed 0 bases from V and 7 bases from J, with 10 bases in between. The germline V gene encodes CDR1 LGHNA and CDR2 YSLEER. The CDR3 DNA follows: TGCGCCAGCAGCCAAGATGTAGGGGTGAATGAGCAGTTCTTC. Amino acid sequence: CASSQDVGVNEQFF.

This chain connects TRBV7-2 to TRBJ2-1, with D maybe TRBD2 (5 bases). The CDR3 has 14 residues. Germline V gives CDR1 SGHTA, CDR2 FQGNSA. V was pared by 6 bases and J by 4 bases, with 13 bases between. The CDR3 DNA reads TGTGCCAGCAGTTCGCCCCTAGCTTACAATGAGCAGTTCTTC. Translation: CASSSPLAYNEQFF.

The chain carries TRBV7-9 and TRBJ1-5; the D is unclear. This CDR3 spans 14 amino acids. Trimming shortened V by 1 base and J by 5 bases, and 9 bases separated the two germline ends. Germline V gene lookup returns CDR1 SEHNR and CDR2 FQNEAQ (reference sequence). As DNA, the CDR3 is TGTGCCAGCAGCTTAGAAGACATTTATCAGCCCCAGCATTTT. Protein sequence: CASSLEDIYQPQHF.

V usage is TRBV5-6 and J usage is TRBJ2-6, with D possibly called TRBD1 or TRBD2 (6 bases each). The CDR3 has 16 residues. Trimming shortened V by 4 bases and J by 4 bases, and 15 bases separated the two germline ends. Germline V gene data show CDR1 as SGHDT and CDR2 as YYEEEE. CDR3 amino acids: CASSALGAGGANVLTF. The CDR3 nucleotides are TGTGCCAGCAGCGCCCTGGGGGCGGGGGGGGCCAACGTCCTGACTTTC.

V and J are TRBV6-6 and TRBJ1-1, with a weak D call TRBD1 (5 bases). The CDR3 extends over 13 amino acids. Trimming shortened V by 2 bases and J by 4 bases, and 8 bases separated the two germline ends. Per germline, CDR1 MNHNY and CDR2 SVGAGI (reference sequence). CDR3 in amino acids: CASSYEGVTEAFF. CDR3 DNA sequence: TGTGCCAGCAGTTACGAAGGGGTCACTGAAGCTTTCTTT.

The CDR3 spells CASSTLDREYSNQPQHF. CDR3 nucleotide sequence: TGCGCCAGCAGCACCTTGGACAGGGAATATAGCAATCAGCCCCAGCATTTT. The chain employs TRBV5-1 and TRBJ1-5; the match to TRBD1 covers 8 bases. The junction had 9 bases not matched to a gene; V was cut back by 4 bases and J by 0 bases. Germline CDR1 SGHRS, CDR2 YFSETQ. There are 17 residues in the CDR3.

The rearrangement links TRBV7-3 to TRBJ2-3, with TRBD2 identical over 10 bases. J was trimmed by 9 bases and V by 5 bases; bases with no gene match: 11. The CDR3 extends over 15 amino acids. In germline, CDR1 is SGHTA, CDR2 FQGTGA. CDR3 DNA: TGTGCCAGCAGCCCAGAGCGGGGGGGCCAAGAAACGCAGTATTTT. Translating it yields CASSPERGGQETQYF.

This clone was seen a single time. The V and J genes are TRBV6-1 and TRBJ1-2; 9 bases match TRBD1. Germline V gene data show CDR1 as MNHNS and CDR2 as SASEGT. The CDR3 spans 15 residues. V was pared by 4 bases and J by 6 bases, with 9 bases of the junction left unmatched. The CDR3, as DNA: TGTGCCAGCAGTGTACAGGGGGCGAGCTCAGATGGCTACACCTTC. Translated, it gives CASSVQGASSDGYTF.

DNA for the CDR3: TGTGCCAGCAGCCGTACTAGCGGGGGCCTCTACGAGCAGTACTTC. It is translated as CASSRTSGGLYEQYF. The chain carries TRBV7-2 and TRBJ2-7; 11 bases are shared with TRBD2. The V segment lost 5 bases and the J segment 3 bases; nucleotides outside the gene matches: 6. Germline V gene data show CDR1 as SGHTA and CDR2 as FQGNSA. This CDR3 contains 15 residues.

The chain combines TRBV10-3 with TRBJ2-7; possible D gene TRBD1, 5 bases. Per germline, CDR1 ENHRY and CDR2 SYGVKD. With 0 bases removed from V and 3 bases from J, the gap between germline ends came to 9 bases. The CDR3 extends over 14 amino acids. This CDR3 reads CAISESGRNYEQYF. The DNA for the CDR3 is TGTGCCATCAGTGAGTCGGGGCGGAACTACGAGCAGTACTTC.

The V and J genes are TRBV5-1 and TRBJ2-7, with D possibly being TRBD2 (6 bases). CDR1 and CDR2 (germline): SGHRS, YFSETQ. V was shortened by 3 bases and J by 1 base, with 14 bases between the two germline ends. The CDR3 is 15 residues long. CDR3 residues: CASSYGSSGSYEQYF. CDR3 nucleotides: TGCGCCAGCAGCTATGGGAGTAGCGGTTCCTACGAGCAGTACTTC.

For the CDR3, the DNA is TGCGCCAGCAGCCTAAGCGACCAAAAACCGCAGTATTTT. Translated: CASSLSDQKPQYF. V usage is TRBV5-1 and J usage is TRBJ2-3; D ambiguous. Germline CDR1 is SGHRS and CDR2 is YFSETQ. V dropped 4 bases and J dropped 10 bases, with 16 bases sitting between them. The CDR3 spans 13 residues.

This chain joins TRBV7-9 and TRBJ1-6; D is unresolved. CDR3 size: 15 residues. Germline V gives CDR1 SEHNR, CDR2 FQNEAQ (reference sequence). The ends were cut back, 2 bases at V and 6 bases at J, with 11 bases in the middle. CDR3 nucleotides: TGTGCCAGCAGCTTACAGGCTTACCCTAATTCACCCCTCCACTTT. It translates to CASSLQAYPNSPLHF.

This clone qualifies as medium-sized. The chain recombines TRBV7-9 with TRBJ1-6, with 7 bases fitting TRBD1. Germline V gene data show CDR1 as SEHNR and CDR2 as FQNEAQ (reference sequence). The CDR3 spans 14 residues. The V gene end was trimmed by 1 base and the J gene end by 8 bases; junction bases not matched to a gene: 2. DNA for the CDR3: TGTGCCAGCAGCTTAGTTACAGGGGATTCACCCCTCCACTTT. It translates to CASSLVTGDSPLHF.

V gene TRBV7-8 combines with J gene TRBJ2-7; 7 bases are a match to TRBD1. The CDR3 consists of 14 residues. CDR1 and CDR2 (germline): SGHVS, FQNEAQ. Trimming removed 5 bases from V and 5 bases from J; junction bases left unmatched: 9. CDR3 bases: TGTGCCAGCAGCCGAACCGACAGGGCCCACGAGCAGTACTTC. It encodes CASSRTDRAHEQYF. Together with reference TRBV7-8 and TRBJ2-7, the CDR3 gives the full variable domain: GAGVSQSPRYKVAKRGQDVALRCDPISGHVSLFWYQQALGQGPEFLTYFQNEAQLDKSGLPSDRFFAERPEGSVSTLKIQRTQQEDSAVYLCASSRTDRAHEQYFGPGTRLTVT.

This clone was observed a few times. The CDR3 nucleotides read TGTGCCAGCTCACCCTATATCGCTCCCGGCACAGATACGCAGTATTTT. This codes for CASSPYIAPGTDTQYF. This chain joins TRBV18 and TRBJ2-3; D call uncertain. The CDR3 is 16 amino acids. Between the trimmed V and J ends, which lost 3 bases and 1 base, there was a span of 14 bases. Germline CDR1 and CDR2: KGHSH and LQKENI.

V and J are TRBV27 and TRBJ1-2; D might be TRBD1 (5 bases). The length of the CDR3 is 15 residues. Trimming cost V 5 bases and J 8 bases, with 21 bases left between them. Germline CDR1 is MNHEY and CDR2 is SMNVEV (reference sequence). CDR3 in DNA: TGTGCCAGCAGTCACCTATCGGCGGGGGAGCGGGGCTACACCTTC. Translation gives CASSHLSAGERGYTF.

The gene calls are TRBV5-1 and TRBJ1-1, with D possibly matching TRBD1 (5 bases). CDR3 length: 14 amino acids. Trimming removed 4 bases at V and 4 bases at J, with 14 bases between. CDR1 SGHRS and CDR2 YFSETQ come from the germline V gene. The chain's CDR3 is CASSGGPSSTEAFF. In DNA, the CDR3 is TGCGCCAGCAGCGGGGGACCTTCTAGCACTGAAGCTTTCTTT.

J is TRBJ2-7 and V is TRBV7-9; D remains unclear. The CDR3 covers 13 residues. Per the germline V gene, CDR1 is SEHNR and CDR2 is FQNEAQ (reference sequence). The V gene lost 1 base and the J gene lost 4 bases, with 8 bases spanning the gap. This CDR3 is CASSLGVDYEQYF. CDR3 nucleotide sequence: TGTGCCAGCAGCTTAGGGGTTGATTACGAGCAGTACTTC.